The clone carrying this T cell receptor beta chain was recorded once. Antigen specificity is unknown. A single record per CDR3 protein comes from TCRdb applying MiXCR to the 5' RACE reads. Of hundreds of thousands of distinct CDR3 sequences listed, 18% are singletons. The data originate from a study of T-cell memory formation after mild COVID-19. Points from the study as a whole: Cross-reactive memory appears to have joined, as suggested by some responding clones showing up in pre-infection memory. Balance between CD4 and CD8 was seen in clones contracting day 15 to 85, and a CD4+ lean was seen in later expanders.

The origin of this receptor is an adult woman who had mild COVID-19 (a few samples of this study predate the infection). Cell type and time point are not known. The sample was PBMCs or a T cell subset sorted from them (not recorded which).

Written as DNA, the CDR3 is TGTGCCATCAGTGAGCCCGGACAGGGGACGACCTACGAGCAGTACTTC. Amino acids: CAISEPGQGTTYEQYF. The rearrangement joins TRBV10-3 to TRBJ2-7; 9 bases agree with TRBD1. Germline V lookup: CDR1 ENHRY, CDR2 SYGVKD. The CDR3 covers 16 residues. V lost 2 bases to trimming and J lost 2 bases; unmatched junction nucleotides: 7.